The rows below give T cell receptor beta chains drawn from one sample of a study of cytomegalovirus exposure and HLA in healthy donors. Sequenced by immunoSEQ multiplex PCR; TCRdb stores in-frame clones only, minus some. Among roughly 180,000 clones listed, approximately 72% were seen once. Sequenced material: PBMCs. The source is a female donor in good health and CMV-seronegative. Both conserved end residues are part of each CDR3. The D gene is left open where the match is weak. The size entry is marked missing in some rows and otherwise reads once, few, many or a size class.

J | V | length | size | D | DNA | CDR3
TRBJ2-5 | TRBV10-3 | 13 | NA | NA | TGTGCCATCAGTGAGTCGTCGGAAGAGACCCAGTACTTC | CAISESSEETQYF
TRBJ1-1 | TRBV6-1 | 13 | NA | TRBD1 | TGTGCCAGCAGTGAACGACAGGGCACTGAAGCTTTCTTT | CASSERQGTEAFF
TRBJ2-5 | TRBV5-1 | 14 | NA | NA | TGCGCCAGCAGCTCCACTGCAGGGGCAGAGACCCAGTACTTC | CASSSTAGAETQYF
TRBJ1-1 | TRBV25-1 | 13 | NA | NA | TGTGCCAGCAGTGAGGGGCTGAACACTGAAGCTTTCTTT | CASSEGLNTEAFF
TRBJ2-5 | TRBV11-2 | 12 | few | NA | TGTGCCAGCAGCTTAGAACGATGGCCCCAGTACTTC | CASSLERWPQYF
TRBJ1-1 | TRBV10-1 | 14 | NA | NA | TGCGCCAGCAGTGAGCGGGGATCGGCCACTGAAGCTTTCTTT | CASSERGSATEAFF
TRBJ2-7 | TRBV7-9 | 15 | NA | NA | TGTTCCAGCAGCTTAAACCCTGAGGGGGCCTACGAGCAGTACTTC | CSSSLNPEGAYEQYF
TRBJ2-3 | TRBV15 | 16 | NA | TRBD2 | TGTGCCACCAGCAGAGATGGGGGACTAGCGGGGAGCATGCAGTATTTT | CATSRDGGLAGSMQYF
TRBJ2-5 | TRBV7-8 | 15 | NA | TRBD2 | TGTGCCAGCAGCTTATTACTAGCGGGGGGACAGACCCAGTACTTC | CASSLLLAGGQTQYF
TRBJ2-7 | TRBV5-1 | 20 | few | TRBD2 | TGCGCCAGCAGCTTGGGTCGGGGCAGGACGATAGCGGGAGGGTCCTACGAGCAGTACTTC | CASSLGRGRTIAGGSYEQYF
TRBJ1-6 | TRBV7-8 | 15 | NA | NA | TGTGCCAGCAGCTTAGGCTGGGACTCTAATTCACCCCTCCACTTT | CASSLGWDSNSPLHF
TRBJ1-5 | TRBV13 | 15 | NA | TRBD1 | TGTGCCAGCAGCTTAGGCAGAGACAGGGGTCAGCCCCAGCATTTT | CASSLGRDRGQPQHF
TRBJ2-1 | TRBV7-7 | 16 | NA | NA | TGTGCTAGCAGCCGCGGTGTCGGGGGTTCCTACAATGAGCAGTTCTTC | CASSRGVGGSYNEQFF
TRBJ1-6 | TRBV5-1 | 18 | NA | TRBD1 | TGCGCCAGCAGCCTGAGACCCGCCGGACAGGGGGATAATTCACCCCTCCACTTT | CASSLRPAGQGDNSPLHF
TRBJ1-1 | TRBV4-3 | 14 | NA | NA | TGCGCCAGCAGCCAAGACAGGGAGGACACTGAAGCTTTCTTT | CASSQDREDTEAFF
TRBJ2-7 | TRBV11-2 | 13 | NA | TRBD2 | TGTGCCAGCAGCTCAACGGGAGGCGGCGAGCAGTACTTC | CASSSTGGGEQYF
TRBJ1-1 | TRBV7-9 | 15 | NA | NA | TGTGCCAGCAGCTTGATAACCTCGCGGAACACTGAAGCTTTCTTT | CASSLITSRNTEAFF
TRBJ1-6 | TRBV6-5 | 12 | NA | NA | TGTGCCAGCAGTGACAACCTTTCACCCCTCCACTTT | CASSDNLSPLHF
TRBJ1-2 | TRBV18 | 14 | NA | NA | TGTGCCAGCTCACCAGTGACAGCCAACTATGGCTACACCTTC | CASSPVTANYGYTF
TRBJ1-4 | TRBV9 | 15 | NA | TRBD1 | TGTGCCAGCAGCGCTCGACAGGGAGTAGAGGAAAAACTGTTTTTT | CASSARQGVEEKLFF
TRBJ2-7 | TRBV18 | 14 | NA | NA | TGTGCCAGCTCACCACCTAACAGGGAATACGAGCAGTACTTC | CASSPPNREYEQYF
TRBJ2-4 | TRBV11-3 | 14 | NA | NA | TGTGCCAGCAGCTTGTCGGGAACGAAAAACATTCAGTACTTC | CASSLSGTKNIQYF
TRBJ1-1 | TRBV30 | 13 | NA | TRBD1 | TGTGCCTGGAATGGACAGGTAAACACTGAAGCTTTCTTT | CAWNGQVNTEAFF
TRBJ2-5 | TRBV6-1 | 12 | NA | NA | TGTGCCAGCAGGGCCAGGGGAGAGACCCAGTACTTC | CASRARGETQYF
TRBJ2-5 | TRBV4-3 | 17 | NA | TRBD2 | TGCGCCAGCAGCCAAGATTTGCGGGGGGGTCGTCAAGAGACCCAGTACTTC | CASSQDLRGGRQETQYF
TRBJ1-1 | TRBV7-2 | 17 | once | NA | TGTGCCAGCAGCTTAGGGAGGGGTCGGCGCCTGAACACTGAAGTTTTCTTT | CASSLGRGRRLNTEVFF
TRBJ1-4 | TRBV19 | 13 | NA | TRBD1 | TGTGCCAGTAAGGGACAGGATAATGAAAAACTGTTTTTT | CASKGQDNEKLFF
TRBJ1-2 | TRBV6-6 | 13 | NA | TRBD1 | TGTGCCAGCAGTTGGGGACAGGGAATTGGCTACACCTTC | CASSWGQGIGYTF
TRBJ2-5 | TRBV29-1 | 13 | NA | TRBD1 | TGCAGCGTTGAATCCTTGGGGGACAGGACCCAGTACTTC | CSVESLGDRTQYF